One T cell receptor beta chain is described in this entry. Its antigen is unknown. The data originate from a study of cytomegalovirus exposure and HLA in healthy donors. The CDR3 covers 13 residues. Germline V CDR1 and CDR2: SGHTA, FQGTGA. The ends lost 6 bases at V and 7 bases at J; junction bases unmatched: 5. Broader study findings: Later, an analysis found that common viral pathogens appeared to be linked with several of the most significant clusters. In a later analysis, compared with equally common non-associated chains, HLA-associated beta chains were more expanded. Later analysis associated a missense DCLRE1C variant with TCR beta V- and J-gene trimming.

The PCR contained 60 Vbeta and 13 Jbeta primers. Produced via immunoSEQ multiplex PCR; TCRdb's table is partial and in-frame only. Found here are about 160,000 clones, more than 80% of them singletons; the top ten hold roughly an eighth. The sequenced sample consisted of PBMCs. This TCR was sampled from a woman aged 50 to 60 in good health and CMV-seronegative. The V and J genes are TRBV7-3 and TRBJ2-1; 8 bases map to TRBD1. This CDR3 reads CASSPRGQNEQFF. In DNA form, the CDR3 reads TGTGCCAGCAGTCCCAGGGGGCAGAATGAGCAGTTCTTC. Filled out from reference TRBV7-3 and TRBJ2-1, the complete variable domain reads GAGVSQTPSNKVTEKGKYVELRCDPISGHTALYWYRQSLGQGPEFLIYFQGTGAADDSGLPNDRFFAVRPEGSVSTLKIQRTERGDSAVYLCASSPRGQNEQFFGPGTRLTVL.